This T cell receptor (beta chain) stems from a study of T cell responses to AZD1222 COVID-19 vaccine. This clone was observed a single time. Assay used: immunoSEQ multiplex PCR; TCRdb lists only in-frame clones, some missing. The sample has 75,000 to 100,000 clones, roughly 91% seen once. The receptor's source is an adult in good health. Sequenced here: peripheral blood, sampled on day 0 of AZD1222 vaccination.

DNA for the CDR3: TGTGCCAGCTCACCGCTAGTTGGTTCCTCAGGGATCGGGGAGCTGTTTTTT. Amino acids: CASSPLVGSSGIGELFF. J is TRBJ2-2 and V is TRBV18; D perhaps matches TRBD1 (5 bases). The CDR3 is 17 residues long. Germline CDR1 is KGHSH and CDR2 is LQKENI. Deletions cut 3 bases from V and 7 bases from J, with 21 bases between.